The clone carrying this TCR beta chain was picked up many times. The target antigen is unknown. TCRdb reprocessed the 5' RACE reads with MiXCR, giving one entry per CDR3 protein. Of 400,000 to 450,000 distinct CDR3 sequences in the sample, approximately 18% are singletons; the top ten hold roughly 21%. The J segment lost 7 bases and the V segment lost 4 bases, leaving 7 bases of the junction unmatched. This CDR3 region has 14 residues. Germline CDR1 reads LGHDT; CDR2 reads YNNKEL (reference sequence). This record belongs to a study of T-cell memory formation after mild COVID-19. Whole-study context: Each donor largely had its own TCR clusters. Study results and caveats: Pre-infection memory held some responding clones, suggesting pre-existing cross-reactive T cells responded.

This TCR was recovered from a man between 18 and 35 years old who had mild COVID-19 (a few samples of this study predate the infection). Cell type and time point are not known. The material sequenced was PBMCs or a T cell subset sorted from them (not recorded which). This chain connects TRBV3-1 to TRBJ2-1; TRBD1 aligns across 7 bases. As DNA, the CDR3 is TGTGCCAGCAGCCGACGGGACAGCTTTAATGAGCAGTTCTTC. Translation gives CASSRRDSFNEQFF.